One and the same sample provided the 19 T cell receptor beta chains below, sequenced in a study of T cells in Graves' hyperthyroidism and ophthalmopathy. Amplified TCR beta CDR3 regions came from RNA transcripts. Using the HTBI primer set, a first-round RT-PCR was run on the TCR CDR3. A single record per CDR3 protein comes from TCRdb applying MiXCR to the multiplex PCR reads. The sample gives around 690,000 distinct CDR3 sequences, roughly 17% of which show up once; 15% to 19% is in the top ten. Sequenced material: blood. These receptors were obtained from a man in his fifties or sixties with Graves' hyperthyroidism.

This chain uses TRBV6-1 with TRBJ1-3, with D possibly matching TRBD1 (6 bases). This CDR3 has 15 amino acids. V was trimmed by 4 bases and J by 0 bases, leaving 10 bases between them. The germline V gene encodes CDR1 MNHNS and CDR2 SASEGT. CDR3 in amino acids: CASSGTGFSGNTIYF. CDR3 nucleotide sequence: TGTGCCAGCAGTGGCACAGGGTTCTCTGGAAACACCATATATTTT.

CDR3 nucleotide sequence: TGTGCCAGCAGTCCCTCGGCGGTAGCCAAAAACATTCAGTACTTC. Encoded protein: CASSPSAVAKNIQYF. V usage is TRBV6-1 and J usage is TRBJ2-4; D is ambiguous. CDR1 and CDR2 (germline): MNHNS, SASEGT. This CDR3 is built from 15 residues. The V gene lost 5 bases and the J gene lost 0 bases, with 11 bases spanning the gap.

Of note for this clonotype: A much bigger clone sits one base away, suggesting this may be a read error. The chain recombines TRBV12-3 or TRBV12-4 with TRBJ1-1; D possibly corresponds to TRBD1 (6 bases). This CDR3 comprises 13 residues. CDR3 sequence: CASGFGGFTEAFF. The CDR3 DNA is TGTGCCAGCGGTTTCGGGGGCTTCACTGAAGCTTTCTTT.

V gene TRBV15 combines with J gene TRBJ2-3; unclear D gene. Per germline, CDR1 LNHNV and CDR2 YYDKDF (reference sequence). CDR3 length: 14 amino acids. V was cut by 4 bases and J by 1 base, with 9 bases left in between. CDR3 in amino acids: CATSTGEGTDTQYF. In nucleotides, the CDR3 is TGTGCCACCAGCACCGGAGAGGGCACAGATACGCAGTATTTT.

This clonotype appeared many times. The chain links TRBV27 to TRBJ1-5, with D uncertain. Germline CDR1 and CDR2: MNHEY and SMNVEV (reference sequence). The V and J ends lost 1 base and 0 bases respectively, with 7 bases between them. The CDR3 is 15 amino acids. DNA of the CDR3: TGTGCCAGCAGTTTATTAGAGGATAGCAATCAGCCCCAGCATTTT. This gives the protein CASSLLEDSNQPQHF.

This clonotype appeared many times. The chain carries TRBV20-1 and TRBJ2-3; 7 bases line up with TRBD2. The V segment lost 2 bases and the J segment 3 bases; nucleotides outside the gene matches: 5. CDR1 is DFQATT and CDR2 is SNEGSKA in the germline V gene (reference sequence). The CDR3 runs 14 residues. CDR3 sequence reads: CSARSGGFTDTQYF. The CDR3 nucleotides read TGCAGTGCTAGATCGGGAGGATTTACAGATACGCAGTATTTT.

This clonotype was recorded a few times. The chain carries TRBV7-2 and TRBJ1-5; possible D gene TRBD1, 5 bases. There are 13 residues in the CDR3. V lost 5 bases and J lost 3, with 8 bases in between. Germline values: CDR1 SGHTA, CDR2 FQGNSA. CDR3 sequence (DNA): TGTGCCAGCAGCGCGGACAACAATCAGCCCCAGCATTTT. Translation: CASSADNNQPQHF.

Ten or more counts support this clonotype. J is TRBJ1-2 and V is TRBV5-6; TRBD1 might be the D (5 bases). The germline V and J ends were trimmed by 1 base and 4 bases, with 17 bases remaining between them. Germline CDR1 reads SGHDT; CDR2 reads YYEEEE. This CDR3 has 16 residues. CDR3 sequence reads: CASSLYRDRFAYGYTF. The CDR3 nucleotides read TGTGCCAGCAGCTTGTATAGGGACCGCTTCGCCTATGGCTACACCTTC.

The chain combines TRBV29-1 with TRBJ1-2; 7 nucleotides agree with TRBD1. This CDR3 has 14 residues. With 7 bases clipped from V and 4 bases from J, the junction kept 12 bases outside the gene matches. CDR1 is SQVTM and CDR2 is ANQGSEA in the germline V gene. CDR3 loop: CSDHLTGPLYGYTF. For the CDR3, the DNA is TGCAGCGACCACTTGACAGGGCCCCTCTATGGCTACACCTTC. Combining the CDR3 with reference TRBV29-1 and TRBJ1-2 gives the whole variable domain SAVISQKPSRDICQRGTSLTIQCQVDSQVTMMFWYRQQPGQSLTLIATANQGSEATYESGFVIDKFPISRPNLTFSTLTVSNMSPEDSSIYLCSDHLTGPLYGYTFGSGTRLTVV.

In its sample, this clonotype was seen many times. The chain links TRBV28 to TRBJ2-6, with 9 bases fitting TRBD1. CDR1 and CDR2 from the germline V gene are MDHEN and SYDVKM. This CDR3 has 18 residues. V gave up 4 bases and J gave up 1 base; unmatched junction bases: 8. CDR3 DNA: TGTGCCAGCAGTTACAGGGGGCGCGGGCGGTCTGGGGCCAACGTCCTGACTTTC. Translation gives CASSYRGRGRSGANVLTF.

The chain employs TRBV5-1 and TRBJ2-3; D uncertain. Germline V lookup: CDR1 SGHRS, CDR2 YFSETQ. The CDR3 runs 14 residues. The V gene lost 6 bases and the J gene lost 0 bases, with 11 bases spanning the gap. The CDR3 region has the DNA TGCGCCAGCACCCTGGTCGCTAGCACAGATACGCAGTATTTT. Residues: CASTLVASTDTQYF.

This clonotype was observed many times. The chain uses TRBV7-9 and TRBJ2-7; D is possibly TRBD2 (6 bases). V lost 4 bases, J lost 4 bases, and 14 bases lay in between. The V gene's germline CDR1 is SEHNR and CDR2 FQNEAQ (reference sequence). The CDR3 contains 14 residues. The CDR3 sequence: CASSSAFRGYEQYF. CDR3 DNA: TGTGCCAGCAGCTCCGCCTTCCGGGGGTACGAGCAGTACTTC.

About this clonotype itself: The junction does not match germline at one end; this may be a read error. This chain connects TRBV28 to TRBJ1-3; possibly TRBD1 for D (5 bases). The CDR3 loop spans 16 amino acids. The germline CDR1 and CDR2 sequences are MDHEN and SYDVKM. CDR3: CASSQYLDSVGNTMYF. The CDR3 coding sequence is TGTGCCAGCAGCCAATACCTTGACAGCGTTGGAAACACCATGTATTTT.

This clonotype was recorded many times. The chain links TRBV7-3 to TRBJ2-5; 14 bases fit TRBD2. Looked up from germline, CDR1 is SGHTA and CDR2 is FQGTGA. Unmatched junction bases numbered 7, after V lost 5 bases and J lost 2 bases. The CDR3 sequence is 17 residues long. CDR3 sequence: CASSPGLAGEEQETQYF. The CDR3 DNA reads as TGTGCCAGCAGCCCGGGACTAGCGGGAGAGGAACAAGAGACCCAGTACTTC.

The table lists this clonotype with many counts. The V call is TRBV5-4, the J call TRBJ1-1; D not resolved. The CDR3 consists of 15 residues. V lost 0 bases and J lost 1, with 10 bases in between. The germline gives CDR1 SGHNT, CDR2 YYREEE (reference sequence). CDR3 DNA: TGTGCCAGCAGCTTGGCCACCATAACGAACACTGAAGCTTTCTTT. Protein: CASSLATITNTEAFF. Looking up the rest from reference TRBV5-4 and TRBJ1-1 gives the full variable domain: ETGVTQSPTHLIKTRGQQVTLRCSSQSGHNTVSWYQQALGQGPQFIFQYYREEENGRGNFPPRFSGLQFPNYSSELNVNALELDDSALYLCASSLATITNTEAFFGQGTRLTVV.

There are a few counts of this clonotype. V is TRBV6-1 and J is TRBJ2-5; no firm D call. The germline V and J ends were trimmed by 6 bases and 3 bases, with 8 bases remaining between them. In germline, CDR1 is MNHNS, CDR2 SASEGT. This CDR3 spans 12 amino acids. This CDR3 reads CASRISKETQYF. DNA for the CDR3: TGTGCCAGCAGAATCTCCAAAGAGACCCAGTACTTC.

CDR3 protein: CASSYHRDSYEQYF. CDR3 nucleotides: TGTGCCAGTAGCTACCACCGGGACAGCTACGAGCAGTACTTC. This chain connects TRBV19 to TRBJ2-7; 7 bases line up with TRBD1. This CDR3 is 14 amino acids long. After removal of 6 bases from V and 3 bases from J, the junction contained 8 bases not matched to a gene. Germline V CDR1 and CDR2: LNHDA, SQIVND (reference sequence).

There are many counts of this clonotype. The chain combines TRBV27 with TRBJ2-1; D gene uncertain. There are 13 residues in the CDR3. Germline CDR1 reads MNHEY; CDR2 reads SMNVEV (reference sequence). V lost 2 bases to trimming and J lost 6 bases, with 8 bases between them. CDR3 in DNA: TGTGCCAGCAGTTTAAGGGTTTCCAATGAGCAGTTCTTC. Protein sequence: CASSLRVSNEQFF.

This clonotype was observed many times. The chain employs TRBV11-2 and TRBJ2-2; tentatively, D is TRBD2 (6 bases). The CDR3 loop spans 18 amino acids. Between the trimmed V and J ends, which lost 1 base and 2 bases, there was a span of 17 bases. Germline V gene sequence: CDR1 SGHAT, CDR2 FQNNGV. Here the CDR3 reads CASSLVAGSPLNTGELFF. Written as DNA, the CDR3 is TGTGCCAGCAGCTTAGTGGCGGGAAGCCCCTTAAACACCGGGGAGCTGTTTTTT.